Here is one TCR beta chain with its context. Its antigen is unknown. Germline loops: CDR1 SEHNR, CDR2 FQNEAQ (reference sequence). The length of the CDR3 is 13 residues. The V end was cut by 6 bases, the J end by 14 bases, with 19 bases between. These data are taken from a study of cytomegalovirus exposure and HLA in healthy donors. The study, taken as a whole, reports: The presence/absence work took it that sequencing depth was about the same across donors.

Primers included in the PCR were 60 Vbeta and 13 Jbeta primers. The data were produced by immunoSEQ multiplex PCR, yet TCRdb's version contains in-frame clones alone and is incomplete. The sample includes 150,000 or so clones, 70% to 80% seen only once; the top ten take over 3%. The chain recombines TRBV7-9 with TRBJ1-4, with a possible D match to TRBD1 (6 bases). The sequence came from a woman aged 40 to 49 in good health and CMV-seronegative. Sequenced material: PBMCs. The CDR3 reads CASRSRGRPDLFF. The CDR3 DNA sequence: TGTGCCAGCAGGAGCAGGGGCCGCCCGGACCTGTTTTTT.